Sequencing of this T cell receptor beta chain was carried out in a study of T-cell memory formation after mild COVID-19. Employing constant-segment primers, 5'RACE generated TCR alpha and TCR beta cDNA libraries bearing sample barcodes and UMIs. TCRdb re-derived calls from the 5' RACE reads in MiXCR, one entry per CDR3 protein. Here the sample spans 550,000 to 650,000 distinct CDR3 sequences, around 16% being singletons. J gave up 1 base and V 4 bases, and 13 bases lay outside the gene matches. The CDR3 loop spans 19 amino acids. CDR1 is MNHEY and CDR2 is SVGEGT in the germline V gene. Study outcomes and limitations: Clones that shrank (day 15 to 85) were balanced CD4/CD8, whereas later expanders leaned CD4+.

Note on this clonotype: Its antigen is as yet unknown.

The chain uses TRBV6-2 or TRBV6-3 and TRBJ2-1, with 10 bases identical to TRBD2. The TCR originated in an adult woman who had mild COVID-19 (a few samples of this study predate the infection). Cell type and time point are not known. The sequenced sample consisted of PBMCs or a T cell subset sorted from them (not recorded which). Written as DNA, the CDR3 is TGTGCCAGCAGTTGGGCGCGGTGGCTAGCGGGGGAGTCCTACAATGAGCAGTTCTTC. Protein sequence: CASSWARWLAGESYNEQFF.